Listed below are T cell receptor beta chains from one sample, sequenced in a study of blood T cell repertoires in COVID-19. Method: immunoSEQ multiplex PCR; TCRdb's copy keeps in-frame clones and lacks some. This table has 300,000 to 350,000 clones, 90% to 95% appearing once. Specimen: PBMCs or T cells enriched from blood (not recorded which). These TCRs come from a woman between 25 and 40 years old who had been exposed to COVID-19. CDR3s include the opening cysteine and the closing phenylalanine or tryptophan. A D gene is named only where the DNA matches it firmly. Clone size is given for some rows only: seen once, a few or many times, or a class if the clone is expanded.

d_gene	len	v_gene	abundance	j_gene	CDR3nt	CDR3aa
TRBD1	16	TRBV19	.	TRBJ2-3	TGTGCCAGCAGGGGGTCTCGGGGGACAGGGACAGATACGCAGTATTTT	CASRGSRGTGTDTQYF
TRBD1	16	TRBV7-9	.	TRBJ1-3	TGTGCCAGCAGCTTCAGGGACAGTCGGACTGGAAACACCATATATTTT	CASSFRDSRTGNTIYF
TRBD1	13	TRBV29-1	.	TRBJ1-1	TGCAGCATGACAGGGAACCTCAACACTGAAGCTTTCTTT	CSMTGNLNTEAFF
TRBD1	15	TRBV18	.	TRBJ1-1	TGTGCCAGCTCATCGGGACAGGGGGCGGCTGGTGGAGCTTTCTTT	CASSSGQGAAGGAFF
.	15	TRBV7-9	.	TRBJ2-2	TGTGCCAGCAGCTTAAGCATCGCTTTCACCGGGGAGCTGTTTTTT	CASSLSIAFTGELFF
TRBD1	11	TRBV6-5	once	TRBJ1-1	TGTGCCAGCGGACAGGGGACTGAAGCTTTCTTT	CASGQGTEAFF
TRBD1	13	TRBV12-3/TRBV12-4	.	TRBJ1-5	TGTGCCAGCGCTACAGGGGGGAATCAGCCCCAGCATTTT	CASATGGNQPQHF
.	14	TRBV6-5	.	TRBJ1-1	TGTGCCAGCAGTTTCCAGGGGATTTGGACTGAAGCTTTCTTT	CASSFQGIWTEAFF
TRBD1	16	TRBV7-2	.	TRBJ2-7	TGTGCCAGCAGCGACCCAGACAGGGATAGGACCTACGAGCAGTACTTC	CASSDPDRDRTYEQYF
.	15	TRBV29-1	.	TRBJ1-6	TGCACACGGCTAAGGGGAAGCTCCTATAATTCACCCCTCCACTTT	CTRLRGSSYNSPLHF
.	16	TRBV4-3	.	TRBJ2-2	TGCGCCAGCAGCGGGCCGGGACAAGGATGGGACGGGGAGCTGTTTTTT	CASSGPGQGWDGELFF
.	14	TRBV7-9	.	TRBJ2-6	TGTGCCAGCAGCTTCGGCTCTGGGGCCAACGTCCTGACTTTC	CASSFGSGANVLTF
TRBD1	15	TRBV19	once	TRBJ1-2	TGTGCCAGTAGTCCAGGACAGGGCCTTAACTATGGCTACACCTTC	CASSPGQGLNYGYTF
.	11	TRBV27	.	TRBJ2-1	TGTGCCAGCAGCCACCAAGGAGGACAGTTCTTC	CASSHQGGQFF
TRBD2	18	TRBV14	few	TRBJ2-5	TGTGCCAGCAGCCAAGGTTGGACTAGCGGGGGCCCGCAAGAGACCCAGTACTTC	CASSQGWTSGGPQETQYF
.	13	TRBV5-1	.	TRBJ2-7	TGCGCCAGCAAGACTGGAAACTCCTACGAGCAGTACTTC	CASKTGNSYEQYF
.	17	TRBV5-4	.	TRBJ2-7	TGTGCCAGCACCCCATTCGAGGGGGGGGGACCCTCTTACGAGCAGTACTTC	CASTPFEGGGPSYEQYF
TRBD2	16	TRBV3-1/TRBV3-2	.	TRBJ2-3	TGTGCCAGCAGCCGACTAGCGGGGGCCGCGGCAGATACGCAGTATTTT	CASSRLAGAAADTQYF
TRBD1	15	TRBV7-3	.	TRBJ2-2	TGTGCCAGCAGCTGGGGACAGCCGAACACCGGGGAGCTGTTTTTT	CASSWGQPNTGELFF
TRBD2	19	TRBV19	.	TRBJ2-2	TGTGCCAGTAGTACACTCAGGGGGCTAGCGGGGGAGAACACCGGGGAGCTGTTTTTT	CASSTLRGLAGENTGELFF
TRBD1	13	TRBV10-3	.	TRBJ1-3	TGTGCCAGCAAGGGGGCCCCTGGAAACACCATATATTTT	CASKGAPGNTIYF
.	14	TRBV7-9	.	TRBJ2-2	TGTGCCAGCAGCTTGGTAGAATACGGCGGGGAGCTGTTTTTT	CASSLVEYGGELFF
.	12	TRBV30	.	TRBJ1-1	TGTGCCTGGAGGTCGGCCGCGCGGAAAGCTTTCTTT	CAWRSAARKAFF
TRBD2	13	TRBV3-1/TRBV3-2	once	TRBJ2-1	TGTGCCAGCACGGGGGGGGCGTGGAATGAGCAGTTCTTC	CASTGGAWNEQFF
TRBD1	15	TRBV27	.	TRBJ2-3	TGTGCCAGCAGGATAGGTGAGGGGGCCGGGGATACGCAGTATTTT	CASRIGEGAGDTQYF
.	16	TRBV27	.	TRBJ2-6	TGTGCCAGCAGTGCTAACTACAGGGCTGGGGCCAACGTCCTGACTTTC	CASSANYRAGANVLTF
TRBD2	13	TRBV12-5	.	TRBJ2-1	TGTGCTAGTGGTTCCATCGGACTAGCGGGACTACTCTTC	CASGSIGLAGLLF
.	14	TRBV4-2	.	TRBJ1-2	TGTGCCAGCAGCTCAGAATTAATTAACTATGGCTACACCTTC	CASSSELINYGYTF
TRBD1	13	TRBV4-2	once	TRBJ2-7	TGTGCCAGCAGCCTTGGACAGGCCGACGAGCAGTACTTC	CASSLGQADEQYF
TRBD1	17	TRBV7-9	.	TRBJ2-7	TGTGCCAGCAGCCCGGCGAGGGGCATAACAGGGGGCAACGAGCAGTACTTC	CASSPARGITGGNEQYF
TRBD1	14	TRBV5-4	.	TRBJ1-1	TGTGCCAGCAGCGGGGGACAGCCAGGGACTGAAGCTTTCTTT	CASSGGQPGTEAFF
.	15	TRBV25-1	few	TRBJ2-3	TGTGCCAGCAGTGGGATAGCCGGGGTGACAGATACGCAGTATTTT	CASSGIAGVTDTQYF
.	14	TRBV7-2	.	TRBJ1-2	TGTGCCAGCAGCTTAGAGCCCCAGGGTTATGACTACACCTTC	CASSLEPQGYDYTF
.	15	TRBV7-2	.	TRBJ1-5	TGTGCCAGCAGCTCCAGGGCGAGGAGCAATCAGCCCCAGCATTTT	CASSSRARSNQPQHF
TRBD2	13	TRBV4-2	.	TRBJ2-7	TGTGCCAGCAGCAGAGCGGGGGTTTACGAGCAGTACTTC	CASSRAGVYEQYF
TRBD1	16	TRBV10-1	.	TRBJ1-1	TGCGCCAGCAGTGAGTCGCCGCGGTCCACAGGGGGCGAAGCTTTCTTT	CASSESPRSTGGEAFF
TRBD1	15	TRBV2	few	TRBJ1-2	TGTGCCAGCAGTGGATCGGCGACAGGGCCCTATGGCTACACCTTC	CASSGSATGPYGYTF
.	13	TRBV9	.	TRBJ2-3	TGTGCCAGCATGGCCCCGGGTGGAGATACGCAGTATTTT	CASMAPGGDTQYF
.	14	TRBV19	.	TRBJ2-5	TGTGCCAGTAGTATAGGGGGGCGGGAAGAGACCCAGTACTTC	CASSIGGREETQYF
.	14	TRBV29-1	.	TRBJ2-7	TGCAGCGTTGAAGAACAGGGGGGGACCTACGAGCAGTACTTC	CSVEEQGGTYEQYF
.	15	TRBV5-6	.	TRBJ1-2	TGTGCCAGCAGCTTGGCTATGGACAGTAACTATGGCTACACCTTC	CASSLAMDSNYGYTF
TRBD1	13	TRBV19	.	TRBJ1-2	TGTGCCAGTAGTGACAGGACAGGGTTGGGCTACACCTTC	CASSDRTGLGYTF
.	13	TRBV10-3	.	TRBJ1-3	TGTGCCGCATTTGAGGGATCCGGAAACACCATATATTTT	CAAFEGSGNTIYF
TRBD1	15	TRBV5-1	.	TRBJ1-3	TGCGCCAGCAGCTTTGGACAGGGGGCTGGAAACACCATATATTTT	CASSFGQGAGNTIYF
.	13	TRBV4-1	once	TRBJ1-2	TGCGCCAGCAGCCACCAGGGTAACTATGGCTACACCTTC	CASSHQGNYGYTF
.	15	TRBV19	.	TRBJ1-2	TGTGGCAGTAGTCTCCGAACAGGTTTTACCTATGGCTACACCTTC	CGSSLRTGFTYGYTF
.	12	TRBV6-1	.	TRBJ1-2	TGTGCCAGCAGTGACGACATTTGGAGGCCGTACTTC	CASSDDIWRPYF
TRBD2	17	TRBV5-5	.	TRBJ2-2	TGTGCCAGCAGCTTAGACCCGGGACTAGCGCTTCTGGGGGAGCTGTTTTTT	CASSLDPGLALLGELFF
.	16	TRBV7-8	once	TRBJ1-1	TGTGCCAGCAGCTTAGCTGGGGCCCTACGGAGCACTGAAGCTTTCTTT	CASSLAGALRSTEAFF
.	12	TRBV12-5	.	TRBJ2-7	TGTGCCCTCCAAGCAAGCTTCTACGAGCAGTACTTC	CALQASFYEQYF
.	16	TRBV3-1/TRBV3-2	.	TRBJ2-5	TGTGCCAGCAGCCAAAAGACACCCAGGTACCAAGAGACCCAGTACTTC	CASSQKTPRYQETQYF
TRBD1	15	TRBV15	.	TRBJ2-5	TGTGCCACCAGCAGCGGCGGACAGGGCGGTGAGACCCAGTACTTC	CATSSGGQGGETQYF
.	15	TRBV11-2	.	TRBJ2-7	TGTGCCAGCAGCCGGACCCCCAGAGGGCCCTACGAGCAGTACTTC	CASSRTPRGPYEQYF